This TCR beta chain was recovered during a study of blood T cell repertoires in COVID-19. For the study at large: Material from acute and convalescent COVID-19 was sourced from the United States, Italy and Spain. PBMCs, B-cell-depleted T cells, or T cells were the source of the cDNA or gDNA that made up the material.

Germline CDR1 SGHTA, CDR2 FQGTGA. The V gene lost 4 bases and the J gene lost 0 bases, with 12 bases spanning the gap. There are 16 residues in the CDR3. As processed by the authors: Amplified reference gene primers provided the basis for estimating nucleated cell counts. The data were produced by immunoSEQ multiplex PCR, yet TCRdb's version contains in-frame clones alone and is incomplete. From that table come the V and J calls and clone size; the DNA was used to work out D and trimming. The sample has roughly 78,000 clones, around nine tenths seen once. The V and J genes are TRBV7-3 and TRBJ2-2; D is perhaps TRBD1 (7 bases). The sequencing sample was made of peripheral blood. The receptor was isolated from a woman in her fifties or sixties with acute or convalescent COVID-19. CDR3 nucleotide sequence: TGTGCCAGCAGCTCACCAGGGGGGACGAACACCGGGGAGCTGTTTTTT. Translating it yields CASSSPGGTNTGELFF.